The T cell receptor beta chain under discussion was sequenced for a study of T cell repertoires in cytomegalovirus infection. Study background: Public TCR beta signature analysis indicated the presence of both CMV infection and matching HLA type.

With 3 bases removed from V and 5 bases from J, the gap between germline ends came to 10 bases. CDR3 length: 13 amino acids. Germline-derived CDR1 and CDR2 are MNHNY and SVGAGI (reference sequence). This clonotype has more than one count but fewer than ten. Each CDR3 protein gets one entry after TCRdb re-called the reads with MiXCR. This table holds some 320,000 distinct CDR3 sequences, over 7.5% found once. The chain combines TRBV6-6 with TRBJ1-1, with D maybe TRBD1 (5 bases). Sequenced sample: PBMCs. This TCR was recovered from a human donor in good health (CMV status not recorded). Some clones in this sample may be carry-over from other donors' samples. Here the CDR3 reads CASSYQGKTEAFF. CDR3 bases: TGTGCCAGCAGTTATCAGGGTAAAACTGAAGCTTTCTTT.